What follows are 31 T cell receptor beta chains derived from one specimen sequenced in a study of blood T cell repertoires in COVID-19. Assay: immunoSEQ multiplex PCR; the TCRdb copy retains only in-frame clones and omits some. This repertoire shows about 360,000 clones, around 87% found once; its top ten account for approximately 1.9%. Sequenced material: PBMCs or T cells enriched from blood (not recorded which). These receptors were taken from a middle-aged man in a cohort exposed to, infected with or recovered from COVID-19 (not recorded which).

V and J are TRBV7-6 and TRBJ1-1; 10 nucleotides align to TRBD1. The germline CDR1 and CDR2 sequences are SGHVS and FNYEAQ. The length of the CDR3 is 14 residues. After removal of 4 bases from V and 5 bases from J, the junction contained 4 bases not matched to a gene. CDR3 DNA: TGTGCCAGCAGCTGGGGACAGGGGAGAACTGAAGCTTTCTTT. The encoded protein is CASSWGQGRTEAFF.

The chain has TRBV10-1 and TRBJ2-1, with 11 bases identical to TRBD2. Germline trimming cut 2 bases from V and 5 bases from J; bases unmatched to any gene: 2. The CDR3 sequence is 15 residues long. Germline V lookup: CDR1 WNHNN, CDR2 SYGVQD (reference sequence). The CDR3 DNA sequence: TGCGCCAGCAGTGAGACTAGCGGGAGCGACAATGAGCAGTTCTTC. Its translation is CASSETSGSDNEQFF.

This chain links TRBV5-1 with TRBJ2-1, with 14 bases identical to TRBD2. V trimming: 0 bases; J trimming: 6 bases; junction bases outside the gene matches: 8. The CDR3 loop spans 18 amino acids. Germline CDR1 and CDR2: SGHRS and YFSETQ. The DNA for the CDR3 is TGCGCCAGCAGCTTGGGTATTTCCGGGACTAGCGGGAGCAATGAGCAGTTCTTC. Its protein is CASSLGISGTSGSNEQFF. Using reference TRBV5-1 and TRBJ2-1 for the parts outside the CDR3, the full variable domain is KAGVTQTPRYLIKTRGQQVTLSCSPISGHRSVSWYQQTPGQGLQFLFEYFSETQRNKGNFPGRFSGRQFSNSRSEMNVSTLELGDSALYLCASSLGISGTSGSNEQFFGPGTRLTVL.

J is TRBJ2-7 and V is TRBV28, with 9 bases that match TRBD2. The germline gives CDR1 MDHEN, CDR2 SYDVKM. Trimming cost V 5 bases and J 5 bases; bases outside gene matches: 10. This CDR3 contains 15 residues. The CDR3 sequence: CASSLWGGRAHEQYF. The CDR3 DNA reads TGTGCCAGCAGTCTCTGGGGCGGGAGGGCCCACGAGCAGTACTTC.

V is TRBV5-1 and J is TRBJ1-4, with 8 bases fitting TRBD1. Germline V CDR1 and CDR2: SGHRS, YFSETQ. With 0 bases clipped from V and 2 bases from J, the junction kept 3 bases outside the gene matches. This CDR3 region has 16 residues. The CDR3 protein is CASSLDRQGTNEKLFF. DNA of the CDR3: TGCGCCAGCAGCTTGGACAGACAGGGGACTAATGAAAAACTGTTTTTT.

This chain links TRBV30 with TRBJ2-7; the match to TRBD1 covers 11 bases. V lost 0 bases and J lost 7; bases outside the gene matches: 8. The CDR3 covers 15 residues. CDR1 GTSNPN and CDR2 SVGIG come from the germline V gene (reference sequence). The CDR3 here is CAWSVPTGTGGEQYF. CDR3 bases: TGTGCCTGGAGTGTCCCTACCGGGACAGGGGGGGAGCAGTACTTC.

This sequence joins TRBV28 and TRBJ1-5; D remains unclear. From germline, CDR1 is MDHEN and CDR2 SYDVKM. There are 16 residues in the CDR3. V shed 6 bases and J shed 6 bases, with 21 bases lying between them. The CDR3 DNA sequence: TGTGCCAGCAGCTCAATTCCTAGCGGGAGGGTTCAGCCCCAGCATTTT. Translated: CASSSIPSGRVQPQHF.

This clone has just one count. Other DNA sequences in the same sample also yield this CDR3. The chain couples TRBV24-1 to TRBJ2-5; maybe TRBD2 (5 bases). The CDR3 runs to 13 residues. Germline CDR1 reads KGHDR; CDR2 reads SFDVKD. V shed 3 bases and J shed 5 bases, with 9 bases lying between them. The CDR3 coding sequence is TGTGCCACCAGTGATGGTCGAGGGGAGACCCAGTACTTC. It codes for CATSDGRGETQYF.

This chain connects TRBV6-5 to TRBJ2-1; 13 nucleotides line up with TRBD2. CDR3 length: 15 residues. The J segment lost 9 bases and the V segment lost 7 bases, leaving 9 bases of the junction unmatched. The germline V gene encodes CDR1 MNHEY and CDR2 SVGAGI. The CDR3 reads CASNHGLAGVGEQFF. CDR3 in DNA: TGTGCCAGCAATCACGGACTAGCGGGAGTAGGTGAGCAGTTCTTC.

The chain employs TRBV19 and TRBJ1-2; D unclear. Germline assignment: CDR1 LNHDA and CDR2 SQIVND (reference sequence). The CDR3 is made up of 11 amino acids. V lost 7 bases, J lost 2 bases, and 5 bases lay in between. CDR3 in amino acids: CASTGNYGYTF. The CDR3 DNA follows: TGTGCCAGTACCGGGAACTATGGCTACACCTTC.

Only a few counts were recorded for this clone. The chain combines TRBV14 with TRBJ2-2; 9 positions agree with TRBD1. J was trimmed by 3 bases and V by 2 bases; bases with no gene match: 10. Germline CDR1 and CDR2: SGHDN and FVKESK. The CDR3 is 18 amino acids. CDR3 loop: CASSQKQGAHQDTGELFF. In DNA, the CDR3 is TGTGCCAGCAGCCAAAAACAGGGGGCCCACCAGGACACCGGGGAGCTGTTTTTT.

The chain recombines TRBV6-6 with TRBJ2-2, with D maybe TRBD1 (5 bases). Trimming removed 2 bases from V and 4 bases from J, with 14 bases in between. This CDR3 is built from 16 residues. Germline V gene sequence: CDR1 MNHNY, CDR2 SVGAGI (reference sequence). The CDR3 protein is CASSYLWGESTGELFF. Here the CDR3 DNA reads TGTGCCAGCAGTTACCTGTGGGGCGAGAGCACCGGGGAGCTGTTTTTT.

The chain recombines TRBV19 with TRBJ1-1, with a tentative D call TRBD1 (6 bases). Trimming stripped 10 bases from V and 0 bases from J, with 12 bases between. The CDR3 has 13 residues. Germline V gene sequence: CDR1 LNHDA, CDR2 SQIVND (reference sequence). The CDR3 sequence is CATQTGLNTEAFF. The DNA for the CDR3 is TGTGCCACCCAAACAGGGTTGAACACTGAAGCTTTCTTT.

In this sample, this clone turned up a few times. V usage is TRBV7-8 and J usage is TRBJ2-7, with TRBD2 as a possible D gene (5 bases). From germline, CDR1 is SGHVS and CDR2 FQNEAQ. The CDR3 is made up of 15 amino acids. The ends were cut back, 3 bases at V and 0 bases at J, with 12 bases in the middle. The CDR3 region is CASSFGGWNSYEQYF. As DNA, the CDR3 is TGTGCCAGCAGCTTCGGCGGGTGGAACTCCTACGAGCAGTACTTC.

The chain couples TRBV7-2 to TRBJ1-3; TRBD1 matches 9 bases. The CDR3 covers 15 residues. Germline values: CDR1 SGHTA, CDR2 FQGNSA. V was clipped by 1 base and J by 4 bases; unmatched bases: 2. The CDR3 loop is CASSLGTGVGNTIYF. CDR3 sequence (DNA): TGTGCCAGCAGCTTAGGGACAGGGGTCGGAAACACCATATATTTT.

The CDR3 loop is CASSPEGDTQYF. The DNA of the CDR3 is TGTGCCAGCAGCCCAGAGGGAGATACGCAGTATTTT. This chain uses TRBV7-9 with TRBJ2-3; D possibly corresponds to TRBD2 (5 bases). CDR1 is SEHNR, CDR2 FQNEAQ, per germline (reference sequence). V was cut by 5 bases and J by 5 bases, with 8 bases left in between. The CDR3 contains 12 residues.

V and J are TRBV15 and TRBJ2-6, with D tentatively TRBD1 (6 bases). V gave up 4 bases and J gave up 4 bases, with 11 bases separating them. Germline V gives CDR1 LNHNV, CDR2 YYDKDF (reference sequence). The CDR3 extends over 15 amino acids. CDR3 sequence reads: CATSKRTAGANVLTF. In DNA form, the CDR3 reads TGTGCCACCAGCAAAAGGACAGCCGGGGCCAACGTCCTGACTTTC.

The genes are TRBV28 and TRBJ1-1, with 8 bases matching TRBD1. V trimming: 1 base; J trimming: 3 bases; junction bases outside the gene matches: 4. Germline V lookup: CDR1 MDHEN, CDR2 SYDVKM. The CDR3 has 15 amino acids. The CDR3 here is CASSLLVTGDTEAFF. The CDR3 DNA reads TGTGCCAGCAGTTTATTAGTGACAGGGGACACTGAAGCTTTCTTT.

The chain employs TRBV29-1 and TRBJ2-1; 7 bases match TRBD2. V trimming: 4 bases; J trimming: 6 bases; junction bases outside the gene matches: 9. This CDR3 has 14 residues. Germline V gene lookup returns CDR1 SQVTM and CDR2 ANQGSEA. In DNA, the CDR3 is TGCAGCGTTGTCCCAGCGGGGAGTTCCAATGAGCAGTTCTTC. It specifies CSVVPAGSSNEQFF.

The chain couples TRBV19 to TRBJ1-5; no firm D call. V gave up 3 bases and J gave up 5 bases, with 14 bases separating them. Germline CDR1 is LNHDA and CDR2 is SQIVND (reference sequence). This CDR3 spans 15 amino acids. The CDR3 protein is CASSIAVGRYQPQHF. CDR3 DNA sequence: TGTGCCAGTAGTATTGCAGTGGGCAGATATCAGCCCCAGCATTTT.

The J gene is TRBJ1-2, the V gene TRBV7-8, with 7 bases aligning to TRBD1. J gave up 0 bases and V 2 bases, and 9 bases lay outside the gene matches. The CDR3 is 17 residues long. Per the germline V gene, CDR1 is SGHVS and CDR2 is FQNEAQ. The CDR3 DNA sequence: TGTGCCAGCAGCTTAAGCTACGGGACAGAGACTAACTATGGCTACACCTTC. It specifies CASSLSYGTETNYGYTF.

The genes are TRBV19 and TRBJ1-1; the D gene is possibly TRBD1 (6 bases). Trimming stripped 1 base from V and 3 bases from J, with 6 bases between. The germline V gene encodes CDR1 LNHDA and CDR2 SQIVND (reference sequence). There are 13 residues in the CDR3. The CDR3 loop is CASSIAGDTEAFF. The CDR3 DNA follows: TGTGCCAGTAGTATAGCAGGGGACACTGAAGCTTTCTTT.

The V gene is TRBV18, the J gene TRBJ2-1; tentative D call: TRBD2 (6 bases). The CDR3 has 13 amino acids. Germline CDR1 reads KGHSH; CDR2 reads LQKENI. V was shortened by 3 bases and J by 10 bases, with 13 bases between the two germline ends. The CDR3 DNA is TGTGCCAGCTCACCTAATCGCGGGAACGAGCAGTTCTTC. Encoded protein: CASSPNRGNEQFF.

This rearrangement joins TRBV9 to TRBJ1-2; 8 nucleotides agree with TRBD1. This CDR3 contains 13 residues. V was clipped by 6 bases and J by 9 bases; unmatched bases: 10. Germline V gene lookup returns CDR1 SGDLS and CDR2 YYNGEE. The CDR3 DNA is TGTGCCAGCAATTCCAACGACAGGGGAAGCTACACCTTC. Translation gives CASNSNDRGSYTF.

The genes are TRBV6-6 and TRBJ2-3; TRBD2 aligns across 8 bases. The V gene's germline CDR1 is MNHNY and CDR2 SVGAGI (reference sequence). CDR3 length: 14 residues. Unmatched junction bases numbered 1, after V lost 5 bases and J lost 0 bases. The CDR3 here is CASSGTRSTDTQYF. The CDR3 region has the DNA TGTGCCAGCAGTGGGACTAGGAGCACAGATACGCAGTATTTT.

The rearrangement joins TRBV6-5 to TRBJ2-5; D not certain. Germline V gene data show CDR1 as MNHEY and CDR2 as SVGAGI. Trimming took 6 bases from V and 1 from J, leaving 15 bases between them. This CDR3 region has 15 residues. For the CDR3, the DNA is TGTGCCAGCAGGGAGTGGCGGAGCCTCCAAGAGACCCAGTACTTC. Protein sequence: CASREWRSLQETQYF.

This rearrangement joins TRBV6-5 to TRBJ1-1, with TRBD1 matching over 9 bases. After removal of 6 bases from V and 5 bases from J, the junction contained 10 bases not matched to a gene. The CDR3 has 15 residues. In germline, CDR1 is MNHEY, CDR2 SVGAGI. CDR3 sequence: CASSISTGGDTEAFF. CDR3 nucleotide sequence: TGTGCCAGCAGCATATCGACAGGGGGAGATACTGAAGCTTTCTTT.

V is TRBV5-1 and J is TRBJ2-3; 9 nucleotides line up with TRBD1. The CDR3 spans 16 residues. Per the germline V gene, CDR1 is SGHRS and CDR2 is YFSETQ. V was clipped by 0 bases and J by 6 bases; unmatched bases: 8. The CDR3 loop reads CASSLAGTGLWDTQYF. The CDR3 DNA sequence: TGCGCCAGCAGCTTGGCCGGGACAGGGCTTTGGGATACGCAGTATTTT.

The table lists this clone with a count of one. The J gene is TRBJ2-3, the V gene TRBV5-1; 10 positions agree with TRBD2. CDR3 length: 18 amino acids. Unmatched junction bases numbered 13, after V lost 0 bases and J lost 6 bases. Germline assignment: CDR1 SGHRS and CDR2 YFSETQ. CDR3 sequence: CASSLEGSGRAGGDTQYF. The DNA for the CDR3 is TGCGCCAGCAGCTTGGAGGGGAGCGGGAGGGCCGGCGGGGATACGCAGTATTTT.

The chain combines TRBV11-2 with TRBJ2-3, with 11 bases that match TRBD2. The length of the CDR3 is 17 residues. Trimming took 4 bases from V and 6 from J; bases not matched to a gene: 12. Germline CDR1 SGHAT, CDR2 FQNNGV. The CDR3 DNA sequence: TGTGCCAGCAGCTCCGTAAGAACTAGCGGGAGTCGGGATACGCAGTATTTT. Translated: CASSSVRTSGSRDTQYF.

A single count supports this clone. The chain uses TRBV5-4 and TRBJ2-7, with 10 bases identical to TRBD2. With V trimmed by 0 bases and J by 6 bases, 9 bases remained unmatched. This CDR3 is 16 amino acids long. The germline V gene encodes CDR1 SGHNT and CDR2 YYREEE (reference sequence). The CDR3 is CASSLGGTSVPGEQYF. CDR3 nucleotides: TGTGCCAGCAGCTTGGGGGGGACTAGCGTCCCCGGCGAGCAGTACTTC.